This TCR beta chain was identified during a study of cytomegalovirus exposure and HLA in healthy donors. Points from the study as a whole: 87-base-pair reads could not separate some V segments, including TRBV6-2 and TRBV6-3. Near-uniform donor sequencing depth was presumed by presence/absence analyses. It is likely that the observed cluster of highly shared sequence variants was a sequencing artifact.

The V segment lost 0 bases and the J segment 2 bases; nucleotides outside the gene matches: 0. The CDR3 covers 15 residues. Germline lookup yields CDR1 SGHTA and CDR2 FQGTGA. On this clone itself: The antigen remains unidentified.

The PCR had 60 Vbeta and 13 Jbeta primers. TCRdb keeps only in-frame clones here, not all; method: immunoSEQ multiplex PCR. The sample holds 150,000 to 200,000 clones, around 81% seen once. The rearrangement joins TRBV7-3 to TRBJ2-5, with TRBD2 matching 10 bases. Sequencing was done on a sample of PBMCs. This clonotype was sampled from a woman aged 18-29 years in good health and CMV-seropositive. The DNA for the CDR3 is TGTGCCAGCAGCTTAACTAGCGGGGGGCAAGAGACCCAGTACTTC. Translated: CASSLTSGGQETQYF.